This T cell receptor beta chain is from a study of blood T cell repertoires in COVID-19. Study in general: There were acute and convalescent COVID-19 samples, and they came from the United States, Italy and Spain.

Libraries were prepared by immunoSEQ multiplex PCR; TCRdb keeps only in-frame clonotypes and omits some of them. The table lists 250,000 to 300,000 clones, roughly 86% of them singletons, with approximately 4% in the top ten. This clone was seen more than once but under ten times. The V and J ends lost 6 bases and 8 bases, in that order; junction bases with no gene match: 8. The CDR3 runs to 13 residues. The TCR originated in a man between 18 and 29 years old with active or convalescent COVID-19. The sequencing input was peripheral blood. The chain carries TRBV12-3 or TRBV12-4 and TRBJ1-2, with 8 bases identical to TRBD1. As DNA, the CDR3 is TGTGCCAGCAGCCCGGACAGGGTGTACGGCTACACCTTC. The encoded protein is CASSPDRVYGYTF.